These T cell receptor beta chains were read from a single sample in a study of cytomegalovirus exposure and HLA in healthy donors. Using immunoSEQ multiplex PCR, the repertoire was profiled, and TCRdb retains in-frame clones only, with some absent. The sample lists 160,000 or so clones; about 86% were seen once. Source material: PBMCs. The receptor source for this set is a woman aged 18-30 years in good health and CMV-seronegative. Each CDR3 is given with its conserved first and last residue. A D gene is named only where the DNA matches it firmly. A clone size is listed for some rows: how often the clone was seen (once, few, many), or a class if it is expanded.

len	abundance	v_gene	j_gene	d_gene	CDR3aa	CDR3nt
11	NA	TRBV2	TRBJ1-2	TRBD1	CASHRGRGYTF	TGTGCCAGTCACAGGGGGCGAGGCTACACCTTC
16	NA	TRBV6-1	TRBJ1-5	TRBD1	CASSGSRGTGSQPQHF	TGTGCCAGCAGTGGCTCGAGGGGGACAGGGAGCCAGCCCCAGCATTTT
14	NA	TRBV14	TRBJ1-1	NA	CASSHLGGNTEAFF	TGTGCCAGCAGCCACCTAGGGGGAAACACTGAAGCTTTCTTT
14	NA	TRBV29-1	TRBJ2-3	NA	CSVEGTASTDTQYF	TGCAGCGTTGAAGGGACAGCTAGCACAGATACGCAGTATTTT
14	NA	TRBV4-1	TRBJ2-1	TRBD1	CASSQDSTGQVQFF	TGCGCCAGCAGCCAAGATTCCACCGGACAGGTACAGTTCTTC
13	NA	TRBV27	TRBJ2-6	NA	CASREAGANVLTF	TGTGCCAGCAGGGAGGCCGGGGCCAACGTCCTGACTTTC
13	NA	TRBV5-6	TRBJ1-4	NA	CASSWQANEKLFF	TGTGCCAGCAGCTGGCAGGCTAATGAAAAACTGTTTTTT
14	NA	TRBV19	TRBJ1-1	NA	CASISGVRVTEAFF	TGTGCCAGTATCTCAGGGGTGCGGGTCACTGAAGCTTTCTTT
14	once	TRBV5-1	TRBJ1-3	TRBD1	CASRGTGSGNTIYF	TGCGCCAGCCGAGGGACAGGGTCCGGAAACACCATATATTTT
11	NA	TRBV5-4	TRBJ2-3	NA	CASGGYDTQYF	TGTGCCAGCGGGGGGTACGATACGCAGTATTTT
13	NA	TRBV6-5	TRBJ2-7	NA	CASSKSVIYEQYF	TGTGCCAGCAGTAAGTCGGTGATCTACGAGCAGTACTTC
15	once	TRBV7-3	TRBJ2-1	NA	CASSQAGSSYNEQFF	TGTGCCAGCAGCCAGGCGGGAAGCTCCTACAATGAGCAGTTCTTC
14	NA	TRBV5-1	TRBJ1-2	TRBD1	CASSPSGTGDGYTF	TGCGCCAGCAGCCCTTCCGGGACAGGGGATGGCTACACCTTC
15	NA	TRBV9	TRBJ2-1	TRBD2	CASSVTSGQYNEQFF	TGTGCCAGCAGCGTAACTAGCGGGCAGTACAATGAGCAGTTCTTC
15	NA	TRBV5-1	TRBJ2-1	TRBD2	CASSPGGEGYNEQFF	TGCGCCAGCAGCCCCGGGGGGGAAGGTTACAATGAGCAGTTCTTC
14	NA	TRBV27	TRBJ2-7	TRBD2	CASSRSGGGYEQYF	TGTGCCAGCAGCCGCAGTGGGGGGGGGTACGAGCAGTACTTC
14	NA	TRBV6-6	TRBJ2-5	NA	CASKGLADGETQYF	TGTGCCAGCAAGGGCCTAGCTGATGGGGAGACCCAGTACTTC
15	NA	TRBV9	TRBJ2-1	NA	CASSVAEGLSYEQFF	TGTGCCAGCAGCGTAGCCGAGGGCCTATCGTATGAGCAGTTCTTC
13	NA	TRBV18	TRBJ2-5	TRBD1	CASSLGQEQTQYF	TGTGCCAGCTCACTGGGACAGGAACAGACCCAGTACTTC
15	NA	TRBV6-5	TRBJ2-7	TRBD2	CASSRGLAGEYEQYF	TGTGCCAGCAGCCGGGGACTAGCGGGAGAATACGAGCAGTACTTC
12	NA	TRBV2	TRBJ1-4	TRBD1	CASRTGGEKLFF	TGTGCCAGCAGGACAGGGGGAGAAAAACTGTTTTTT
17	NA	TRBV7-9	TRBJ1-4	NA	CASSSRPVTATNEKLFF	TGTGCCAGCAGCTCCAGGCCGGTCACCGCAACTAATGAAAAACTGTTTTTT
17	NA	TRBV28	TRBJ2-6	TRBD1	CASRTGGAGFGANVLTF	TGTGCCAGCAGAACAGGGGGCGCAGGGTTTGGGGCCAACGTCCTGACTTTC
13	NA	TRBV27	TRBJ2-1	NA	CASSLEGGTEQFF	TGTGCCAGCAGTTTGGAGGGGGGGACTGAGCAGTTCTTC
15	NA	TRBV6-4	TRBJ2-3	TRBD2	CASSGSGRRTDTQYF	TGTGCCAGCAGTGGTAGCGGGAGGCGCACAGATACGCAGTATTTT
17	NA	TRBV27	TRBJ2-2	NA	CASSPKGWTENTGELFF	TGTGCCAGCAGTCCGAAGGGGTGGACAGAAAACACCGGGGAGCTGTTTTTT
14	NA	TRBV21-1	TRBJ2-5	NA	CASSKVSGGETQYF	TGTGCCAGCAGCAAAGTTTCCGGGGGAGAGACCCAGTACTTC
15	once	TRBV19	TRBJ2-5	NA	CASSIGRGFQETQYF	TGTGCCAGTAGTATTGGGCGGGGCTTCCAAGAGACCCAGTACTTC
14	NA	TRBV6-5	TRBJ1-3	NA	CASSQRGQGNTIYF	TGTGCCAGCAGTCAAAGAGGACAGGGAAACACCATATATTTT
14	NA	TRBV7-6	TRBJ2-7	TRBD1	CASSPGTVVSEQYF	TGTGCCAGCAGCCCCGGGACAGTAGTTTCCGAGCAGTACTTC
14	once	TRBV6-6	TRBJ1-5	TRBD1	CASTPTGQHQPQHF	TGTGCCAGCACCCCCACGGGACAGCATCAGCCCCAGCATTTT
17	NA	TRBV19	TRBJ2-2	TRBD1	CASFGIGEGAISKELFF	TGTGCCAGCTTTGGTATAGGTGAGGGGGCGATTAGTAAGGAGCTGTTTTTT
17	NA	TRBV12-5	TRBJ1-1	NA	CASGLETRVLLQPEAFF	TGTGCTAGTGGTTTGGAAACTCGGGTCTTACTTCAGCCAGAAGCTTTCTTT
15	once	TRBV7-9	TRBJ2-1	TRBD2	CASSLSSGGLNEQFF	TGTGCCAGCAGCTTATCTAGCGGGGGACTTAATGAGCAGTTCTTC
15	NA	TRBV5-5	TRBJ1-5	TRBD1	CASSLLDRGHQPQHF	TGTGCCAGCAGCTTGCTCGACAGGGGGCATCAGCCCCAGCATTTT
17	NA	TRBV7-6	TRBJ2-1	NA	CASSLVLQGESIDEQFF	TGTGCCAGCAGCTTAGTACTACAGGGCGAGTCTATTGATGAGCAGTTCTTC
12	once	TRBV28	TRBJ2-7	NA	CASSQRTYEQYF	TGTGCCAGCAGTCAGCGGACCTACGAGCAGTACTTC
14	NA	TRBV19	TRBJ1-1	TRBD1	CASSVDRGGTEAFF	TGTGCCAGTAGTGTGGACAGGGGAGGCACTGAAGCTTTCTTT
11	NA	TRBV5-8	TRBJ1-2	NA	CASSRNYGYTF	TGTGCCAGCAGTCGTAACTATGGCTACACCTTC
15	NA	TRBV12-5	TRBJ2-1	NA	CASGSDYSSYNEQFF	TGTGCTAGTGGCTCGGACTACAGCTCCTACAATGAGCAGTTCTTC
15	NA	TRBV27	TRBJ2-1	NA	CASSLTGRPYNEQFF	TGTGCCAGCAGTTTGACCGGGAGACCCTACAATGAGCAGTTCTTC
15	NA	TRBV4-1	TRBJ2-7	NA	CASSQEGQGTTEQYF	TGCGCCAGCAGCCAAGAGGGCCAGGGGACGACCGAGCAGTACTTC
16	NA	TRBV7-8	TRBJ2-7	TRBD2	CASSLEERGLSYEQYF	TGTGCCAGCAGCTTAGAAGAGCGGGGGCTCTCCTACGAGCAGTACTTC
13	few	TRBV29-1	TRBJ1-4	NA	CSAANPEGEKLFF	TGCAGCGCCGCAAACCCAGAGGGTGAAAAACTGTTTTTT
14	NA	TRBV9	TRBJ2-7	NA	CASSVGSGTYEQYF	TGTGCCAGCAGCGTAGGTAGCGGAACCTACGAGCAGTACTTC